This T cell receptor beta chain was profiled in a study of Ad26.COV2.S vaccination and SARS-CoV-2 variants. Produced via immunoSEQ multiplex PCR; TCRdb's table is partial and in-frame only. The table shows approximately 300,000 clones, with about 86% occurring only once. Documented treatment: about 20 received Ad26.COV2.S at low or high dose, single or two shots; roughly five received placebo; per-sample allocation not given. The study sampled participants on day 63 after the first vaccine or placebo injection. The sequencing used peripheral blood, collected in a trial of Ad26.COV2.S vaccine versus placebo. The TCR was taken from a person between 18 and 65 years old who received the Ad26.COV2.S COVID-19 vaccine or a placebo.

The CDR3 loop is CASSPPSKVGNTEAFF. DNA for the CDR3: TGTGCCAGCTCACCCCCTTCTAAGGTGGGGAACACTGAAGCTTTCTTT. The chain uses TRBV18 and TRBJ1-1; no reliable D call. V was pared by 3 bases and J by 1 base, with 15 bases between. This CDR3 comprises 16 residues. From germline, CDR1 is KGHSH and CDR2 LQKENI.